Below are 23 T cell receptor beta chains sequenced from a single sample in a study of blood T cell repertoires in COVID-19. The table came from immunoSEQ multiplex PCR; TCRdb's copy has only in-frame clones and leaves some out. The sample includes about 120,000 clones, around nine tenths of them seen just once. Material for sequencing was peripheral blood. Receptor source: a man aged 40-50 years with acute or convalescent COVID-19.

The chain is built from TRBV7-9 and TRBJ1-5; TRBD1 might be the D (5 bases). V was trimmed by 2 bases and J by 7 bases, leaving 9 bases between them. The CDR3 length is 13 residues. Per the germline V gene, CDR1 is SEHNR and CDR2 is FQNEAQ (reference sequence). CDR3 in amino acids: CASSLSGKQPQHF. DNA for the CDR3: TGTGCCAGCAGCTTATCAGGGAAACAGCCCCAGCATTTT.

This chain connects TRBV28 to TRBJ2-3, with a tentative D call TRBD2 (6 bases). Per germline, CDR1 MDHEN and CDR2 SYDVKM. Trimming took off 4 bases at V and 0 bases at J, with 14 bases between the two ends. This CDR3 has 16 residues. DNA for the CDR3: TGTGCCAGCAGTTCATCCGGGACTGATAGCACAGATACGCAGTATTTT. This translates into CASSSSGTDSTDTQYF. Supplemented by reference TRBV28 and TRBJ2-3, the full variable domain reads DVKVTQSSRYLVKRTGEKVFLECVQDMDHENMFWYRQDPGLGLRLIYFSYDVKMKEKGDIPEGYSVSREKKERFSLILESASTNQTSMYLCASSSSGTDSTDTQYFGPGTRLTVL.

The gene calls are TRBV3-1 (or the pseudogene TRBV3-2) and TRBJ1-2, with a weak D call TRBD1 (6 bases). This CDR3 is built from 13 residues. Germline V lookup: CDR1 LGHDT, CDR2 YNNKEL (reference sequence). Trimming shortened V by 2 bases and J by 5 bases, and 9 bases separated the two germline ends. The CDR3 DNA reads as TGTGCCAGCAGCCAAAGGACAGATTATGGCTACACCTTC. This gives the protein CASSQRTDYGYTF.

Only one count was recorded for this clone. The chain is built from TRBV12-5 and TRBJ2-1; 8 bases match TRBD1. The germline CDR1 and CDR2 sequences are LGHNT and FRNRAP. With V trimmed by 7 bases and J by 7 bases, 15 bases remained unmatched. The CDR3 length is 16 residues. The CDR3 loop reads CASAPPGTGILNEQFF. The CDR3 DNA sequence: TGTGCTAGTGCCCCTCCCGGGACAGGTATCCTGAATGAGCAGTTCTTC.

The chain employs TRBV30 and TRBJ2-5; D not certain. The CDR3 covers 12 residues. V was clipped by 3 bases and J by 5 bases, with 10 bases between them. From germline, CDR1 is GTSNPN and CDR2 SVGIG (reference sequence). In DNA, the CDR3 is TGTGCCTGGAGATCTTCCCGGGAGACCCAGTACTTC. It specifies CAWRSSRETQYF.

The V call is TRBV3-1 (or the pseudogene TRBV3-2), the J call TRBJ1-3; 7 nucleotides match TRBD1. Germline values: CDR1 LGHDT, CDR2 YNNKEL (reference sequence). The CDR3 contains 15 residues. V was clipped by 3 bases and J by 3 bases; unmatched bases: 5. This CDR3 is CASSQEGAVGNTIYF. The DNA of the CDR3 is TGTGCCAGCAGCCAGGAGGGGGCTGTTGGAAACACCATATATTTT.

This clone was seen just once. The J gene is TRBJ1-4, the V gene TRBV5-1; a possible D gene is TRBD1 (6 bases). Deletions cut 5 bases from V and 0 bases from J, with 14 bases between. The CDR3 runs 16 residues. Germline V CDR1 and CDR2: SGHRS, YFSETQ. In nucleotides, the CDR3 is TGCGCCAGCAGGATGAGTGGGGGCTCAACTAATGAAAAACTGTTTTTT. It yields the protein CASRMSGGSTNEKLFF.

The chain combines TRBV7-9 with TRBJ1-1, with 9 bases that match TRBD1. J gave up 4 bases and V 2 bases, and 5 bases lay outside the gene matches. The CDR3 consists of 15 residues. In germline, CDR1 is SEHNR, CDR2 FQNEAQ (reference sequence). This chain's CDR3 is CASSLWTGDGTEAFF. CDR3 DNA: TGTGCCAGCAGCTTATGGACAGGGGACGGCACTGAAGCTTTCTTT.

The rearrangement links TRBV29-1 to TRBJ1-2, with 9 bases that match TRBD1. This CDR3 is 14 amino acids long. CDR1 and CDR2 from the germline V gene are SQVTM and ANQGSEA. V shed 1 base and J 7 bases; nucleotides not matched to a gene: 7. This CDR3 is CSVEGPTGGSGYTF. In nucleotides, the CDR3 is TGCAGCGTTGAAGGCCCTACAGGGGGCTCTGGCTACACCTTC.

This rearrangement joins TRBV7-2 to TRBJ2-1; no clear D. This CDR3 is 12 amino acids long. Between the trimmed V and J ends, which lost 3 bases and 7 bases, there was a span of 7 bases. In germline, CDR1 is SGHTA, CDR2 FQGNSA. This CDR3 reads CASSFGVNEQFF. The CDR3, as DNA: TGTGCCAGCAGCTTCGGTGTTAATGAGCAGTTCTTC.

The CDR3 here is CSARDTYEQYF. In DNA form, the CDR3 reads TGCAGTGCTAGAGATACCTACGAGCAGTACTTC. The chain couples TRBV20-1 to TRBJ2-7; D remains ambiguous. The germline CDR1 and CDR2 sequences are DFQATT and SNEGSKA (reference sequence). The CDR3 sequence is 11 residues long. V was trimmed by 0 bases and J by 2 bases, leaving 2 bases between them.

V usage is TRBV4-1 and J usage is TRBJ2-1, with 9 bases identical to TRBD2. V dropped 0 bases and J dropped 10; count of bases not matched to a gene: 16. Looked up from germline, CDR1 is MGHRA and CDR2 is YSYEKL. This CDR3 has 18 residues. CDR3 sequence reads: CASSQDFRGTSRVGEQFF. DNA of the CDR3: TGCGCCAGCAGCCAAGATTTTCGCGGGACTAGCAGGGTCGGGGAGCAGTTCTTC.

This clone has more than one count but fewer than ten. CDR3 residues: CASTTEDGGLQPQHF. For the CDR3, the DNA is TGTGCCAGCACCACAGAGGACGGGGGGCTTCAGCCCCAGCATTTT. This chain joins TRBV2 and TRBJ1-5; possible D gene TRBD1, 6 bases. V was pared by 7 bases and J by 6 bases, with 19 bases between. The CDR3 extends over 15 amino acids. The germline CDR1 and CDR2 sequences are SNHLY and FYNNEI.

The chain links TRBV19 to TRBJ2-1; a possible D gene is TRBD1 (6 bases). Trimming cost V 11 bases and J 12 bases, with 26 bases left between them. Germline assignment: CDR1 LNHDA and CDR2 SQIVND (reference sequence). The CDR3 is 14 amino acids. The CDR3 DNA sequence: TGTGCCGTTTCAGGACAGTTTATGGTCAGTGGGCAGTTCTTC. This encodes CAVSGQFMVSGQFF.

This sequence joins TRBV6-5 and TRBJ2-5, with TRBD1 matching over 7 bases. Germline V gene sequence: CDR1 MNHEY, CDR2 SVGAGI. Trimming removed 5 bases from V and 5 bases from J; junction bases left unmatched: 8. The CDR3 has 14 amino acids. The CDR3 DNA reads TGTGCCAGCAGTCAGAACAGGGGCGCGGAGACCCAGTACTTC. Amino acids: CASSQNRGAETQYF.

The chain is built from TRBV25-1 and TRBJ2-5; D perhaps matches TRBD2 (6 bases). Per the germline V gene, CDR1 is MGHDK and CDR2 is SYGVNS. The CDR3 extends over 13 amino acids. V lost 1 base and J 8 bases, leaving 11 bases between the germline ends. CDR3 bases: TGTGCCAGCAGTGAATTCGGGGGAAATACCCAGTACTTC. Amino acids: CASSEFGGNTQYF.

This chain joins TRBV5-4 and TRBJ2-2; no clear D. The V end was cut by 2 bases, the J end by 4 bases, with 6 bases between. Germline loops: CDR1 SGHNT, CDR2 YYREEE (reference sequence). CDR3 length: 13 residues. The CDR3 loop is CASSFQITGELFF. CDR3 sequence (DNA): TGTGCCAGCAGCTTTCAGATCACCGGGGAGCTGTTTTTT. The variable domain in full, completed from reference TRBV5-4 and TRBJ2-2, reads ETGVTQSPTHLIKTRGQQVTLRCSSQSGHNTVSWYQQALGQGPQFIFQYYREEENGRGNFPPRFSGLQFPNYSSELNVNALELDDSALYLCASSFQITGELFFGEGSRLTVL.

This sequence joins TRBV7-2 and TRBJ2-2; 7 bases align to TRBD1. V shed 5 bases, J shed 4 bases, and the junction held 7 bases outside the gene matches. Germline values: CDR1 SGHTA, CDR2 FQGNSA. The CDR3 has 15 amino acids. CDR3 in DNA: TGTGCCAGCAGCCTCCCACAGGGGATCACCGGGGAGCTGTTTTTT. It is translated as CASSLPQGITGELFF.

The CDR3: CAWRVGTGPNTEAFF. As DNA, the CDR3 is TGTGCCTGGAGGGTGGGGACAGGGCCTAACACTGAAGCTTTCTTT. The chain uses TRBV30 and TRBJ1-1; 9 bases are a match to TRBD1. J lost 2 bases, V lost 3 bases, and 7 bases had no gene match. This CDR3 has 15 residues. Germline CDR1 reads GTSNPN; CDR2 reads SVGIG (reference sequence).

This clone showed up just a few times. V is TRBV4-3 and J is TRBJ1-1; the D gene is possibly TRBD1 (5 bases). Deletions cut 1 base from V and 2 bases from J, with 8 bases between. The CDR3 sequence is 14 residues long. Germline assignment: CDR1 LGHNA and CDR2 YSLEER. The CDR3: CASSQVTGNTEAFF. CDR3 DNA sequence: TGCGCCAGCAGCCAAGTAACAGGTAACACTGAAGCTTTCTTT.

The genes are TRBV7-2 and TRBJ1-1; D unclear. V dropped 1 base and J dropped 4 bases, with 7 bases sitting between them. Per the germline V gene, CDR1 is SGHTA and CDR2 is FQGNSA. The CDR3 runs 13 residues. In nucleotides, the CDR3 is TGTGCCAGCAGCTTAGGTGTCAGCACTGAAGCTTTCTTT. Protein: CASSLGVSTEAFF.

The chain has TRBV5-4 and TRBJ2-7; tentative D call: TRBD2 (7 bases). The length of the CDR3 is 13 residues. Trimming removed 0 bases at V and 6 bases at J, with 10 bases between. Germline V gene data show CDR1 as SGHNT and CDR2 as YYREEE (reference sequence). The CDR3, as DNA: TGTGCCAGCAGCTTGGACAGGGAGGGCGAGCAGTACTTC. Translation: CASSLDREGEQYF.

The chain joins TRBV4-3 to TRBJ1-6; 10 bases agree with TRBD1. The V gene's germline CDR1 is LGHNA and CDR2 YSLEER. Trimming cost V 5 bases and J 7 bases; bases outside gene matches: 8. The CDR3 contains 16 residues. This CDR3 reads CASSADLGQGNSPLHF. The CDR3 nucleotides read TGCGCCAGCAGCGCCGACTTGGGACAGGGGAATTCACCCCTCCACTTT.